These T cell receptor beta chains were read from a single sample in a study of shared T cell receptors in the human thymus. Assay: immunoSEQ multiplex PCR; the TCRdb copy retains only in-frame clones and omits some. The table records 55,000 to 75,000 clones, nearly 95% of them present only once. The specimen sequenced was thymocytes. The receptors shown here come from a human donor. The CDR3 runs from the conserved cysteine through the conserved F or W. The D gene is left open where the match is weak. Clone size is not always given. Where it is, it says once, few, many or a class for expanded clones.

CDR3nt | CDR3aa | j_gene | abundance | d_gene | len | v_gene
TGTGCCAGCAGCTTGGTTTTCTCTACCGGACTGGAGCCCTACGAGCAGTACTTC | CASSLVFSTGLEPYEQYF | TRBJ2-7 | - | - | 18 | TRBV5-6
TGTGCCAGCAGCCCTCGGGACAGGGGGCGCGACACTGAAGCTTTCTTT | CASSPRDRGRDTEAFF | TRBJ1-1 | - | TRBD1 | 16 | TRBV7-9
TGCGCCAGCAGCGAGGGCTATGGTCCCTATGGCTACACCTTC | CASSEGYGPYGYTF | TRBJ1-2 | few | - | 14 | TRBV5-1
TGTGCCAGCTCTGTTACAGATACGCAGTATTTT | CASSVTDTQYF | TRBJ2-3 | - | - | 11 | TRBV6-6
TGTGCCAGTAGGGGACAGGGGATTGGCGGGGAGCTGTTTTTT | CASRGQGIGGELFF | TRBJ2-2 | - | TRBD1 | 14 | TRBV19
TGTGCCAGCAGCTTACAGGGGGTAGGCGAGACCCAGTACTTC | CASSLQGVGETQYF | TRBJ2-5 | - | TRBD1 | 14 | TRBV7-2
TGTGCCAGCAGCCTTGGGAACAGTTCTTCTAGCACAGATACGCAGTATTTT | CASSLGNSSSSTDTQYF | TRBJ2-3 | - | - | 17 | TRBV14
TGCGCCAGCAGCCAAGCGGGGCCCCGAAGCTCCTACGAGCAGTACTTC | CASSQAGPRSSYEQYF | TRBJ2-7 | - | - | 16 | TRBV4-1
TGTGCCAGTAGTATAGGTAACCGCCAAGAGACCCAGTACTTC | CASSIGNRQETQYF | TRBJ2-5 | - | - | 14 | TRBV19
TGTGCCAGCAGCTTACCGCTGACAGGGGTAGAGACCCAGTACTTC | CASSLPLTGVETQYF | TRBJ2-5 | - | TRBD1 | 15 | TRBV7-9
TGTGCCAGCAGTTTGGGGGGATCACGAGAGACCCAGTACTTC | CASSLGGSRETQYF | TRBJ2-5 | - | - | 14 | TRBV6-5